These 15 T cell receptor beta chains originate from one sample sequenced in a study of cytomegalovirus exposure and HLA in healthy donors. The PCR employed 60 Vbeta primers together with 13 Jbeta primers. Sequenced by immunoSEQ multiplex PCR; TCRdb stores in-frame clones only, minus some. The data show around 230,000 clones, 82% seen once. Sequencing was performed on PBMCs. The receptors derive from a man in his forties or fifties in good health and CMV-seropositive.

This chain uses TRBV4-1 with TRBJ1-3, with a possible D match to TRBD1 (6 bases). Trimming stripped 5 bases from V and 8 bases from J, with 16 bases between. Looked up from germline, CDR1 is MGHRA and CDR2 is YSYEKL. This CDR3 is built from 14 residues. The CDR3 loop is CASSRGKGPDTIYF. The CDR3 nucleotides are TGCGCCAGCAGCAGGGGGAAGGGCCCGGACACCATATATTTT.

The chain joins TRBV25-1 to TRBJ2-3, with TRBD2 identical over 8 bases. After removal of 1 base from V and 3 bases from J, the junction contained 6 bases not matched to a gene. The CDR3 extends over 16 amino acids. Germline V CDR1 and CDR2: MGHDK, SYGVNS. Written as DNA, the CDR3 is TGTGCCAGCAGTGAATTGGTTAGCGGGAAAACAGATACGCAGTATTTT. Protein: CASSELVSGKTDTQYF.

The chain joins TRBV7-8 to TRBJ2-7; the D gene is possibly TRBD2 (6 bases). This CDR3 region has 14 residues. V was pared by 0 bases and J by 3 bases, with 9 bases between. Germline V gives CDR1 SGHVS, CDR2 FQNEAQ. This CDR3 is CASSLARGSYEQYV. CDR3 DNA: TGTGCCAGCAGCTTAGCGCGGGGTAGCTACGAGCAGTACGTC.

This clone was counted a single time. The chain carries TRBV19 and TRBJ1-1; D may be TRBD1 (5 bases). Germline loops: CDR1 LNHDA, CDR2 SQIVND (reference sequence). Trimming removed 2 bases at V and 3 bases at J, with 13 bases between. This CDR3 has 15 amino acids. The CDR3 loop is CASSIRKGLDTEAFF. The DNA for the CDR3 is TGTGCCAGTAGTATAAGGAAGGGGTTGGACACTGAAGCTTTCTTT.

The chain recombines TRBV7-6 with TRBJ2-3; D is unclear. V was clipped by 1 base and J by 3 bases, with 5 bases between them. The CDR3 contains 13 residues. Germline CDR1 reads SGHVS; CDR2 reads FNYEAQ. CDR3: CASSLDGTDTQYF. In DNA form, the CDR3 reads TGTGCCAGCAGCTTAGACGGTACAGATACGCAGTATTTT.

This clone was detected once. This rearrangement joins TRBV6-6 to TRBJ2-2, with D perhaps matching TRBD1 (5 bases). The CDR3 extends over 15 amino acids. CDR1 and CDR2 from the germline V gene are MNHNY and SVGAGI (reference sequence). V was cut by 2 bases and J by 4 bases, with 11 bases left in between. In DNA, the CDR3 is TGTGCCAGCAGTTACCTTGACAGTACCACCGGGGAGCTGTTTTTT. This gives the protein CASSYLDSTTGELFF.

The chain carries TRBV27 and TRBJ1-1; weak D call: TRBD1 (5 bases). V was shortened by 4 bases and J by 7 bases, with 16 bases between the two germline ends. The germline gives CDR1 MNHEY, CDR2 SMNVEV (reference sequence). The CDR3 is 14 amino acids. CDR3 loop: CASSSFRVNGEAFF. In nucleotides, the CDR3 is TGTGCCAGCAGTTCATTCAGGGTGAACGGTGAAGCTTTCTTT.

This chain links TRBV11-1 with TRBJ1-4; D may be TRBD1 (5 bases). The CDR3 contains 14 residues. The germline V gene has CDR1 SGHAT and CDR2 FQDESV (reference sequence). V shed 5 bases and J shed 5 bases, with 12 bases lying between them. The CDR3 loop reads CASSLDSSNEKLFF. The CDR3 DNA reads TGTGCCAGCAGCCTTGACAGCTCAAATGAAAAACTGTTTTTT. The whole variable domain, filled in from reference TRBV11-1 and TRBJ1-4, reads EAEVAQSPRYKITEKSQAVAFWCDPISGHATLYWYRQILGQGPELLVQFQDESVVDDSQLPKDRFSAERLKGVDSTLKIQPAELGDSAMYLCASSLDSSNEKLFFGSGTQLSVL.

The J gene is TRBJ1-6, the V gene TRBV30; D may be TRBD1 (5 bases). CDR3 length equals 14 residues. Germline V CDR1 and CDR2: GTSNPN, SVGIG (reference sequence). V was cut by 3 bases and J by 8 bases, with 14 bases left in between. CDR3 coding DNA: TGTGCCTGGAGCGATCTGGGGCAAGATTCACCCCTCCACTTT. Its translation: CAWSDLGQDSPLHF. Variable domain in full (rest from reference TRBV30 and TRBJ1-6): SQTIHQWPATLVQPVGSPLSLECTVEGTSNPNLYWYRQAAGRGLQLLFYSVGIGQISSEVPQNLSASRPQDRQFILSSKKLLLSDSGFYLCAWSDLGQDSPLHFGNGTRLTVT.

The gene calls are TRBV19 and TRBJ1-3; 8 bases fit TRBD1. After removal of 4 bases from V and 9 bases from J, the junction contained 8 bases not matched to a gene. CDR3 size: 14 residues. Germline V gene lookup returns CDR1 LNHDA and CDR2 SQIVND (reference sequence). CDR3 sequence reads: CASSTGTGRGTIYF. In DNA form, the CDR3 reads TGTGCCAGTAGTACCGGGACAGGACGGGGCACCATATATTTT.

The chain is built from TRBV7-3 and TRBJ2-1; D is possibly TRBD2 (6 bases). Trimming cost V 3 bases and J 8 bases, with 14 bases left between them. CDR3 size: 14 residues. Germline V gives CDR1 SGHTA, CDR2 FQGTGA. In DNA, the CDR3 is TGTGCCAGCAGCTTCGCGGCGGGGTTACATGAGCAGTTCTTC. Translating gives CASSFAAGLHEQFF. Complete variable domain (other parts from reference TRBV7-3 and TRBJ2-1): GAGVSQTPSNKVTEKGKYVELRCDPISGHTALYWYRQSLGQGPEFLIYFQGTGAADDSGLPNDRFFAVRPEGSVSTLKIQRTERGDSAVYLCASSFAAGLHEQFFGPGTRLTVL.

The sample holds a few counts of this clone. CDR3 loop: CASSTTGIDEQYF. For the CDR3, the DNA is TGTGCCAGCAGTACGACAGGGATCGACGAGCAGTACTTC. The rearrangement uses TRBV6-6 and TRBJ2-7, with 7 positions matching TRBD1. V lost 5 bases to trimming and J lost 5 bases; unmatched junction nucleotides: 6. There are 13 residues in the CDR3. Germline CDR1 is MNHNY and CDR2 is SVGAGI (reference sequence).

This chain links TRBV5-1 with TRBJ2-2, with 9 bases aligning to TRBD1. This CDR3 comprises 16 residues. Germline assignment: CDR1 SGHRS and CDR2 YFSETQ. With 5 bases clipped from V and 0 bases from J, the junction kept 5 bases outside the gene matches. The CDR3 DNA follows: TGCGCCAGCAGTCCCGGGACAGGGTCGAACACCGGGGAGCTGTTTTTT. As protein: CASSPGTGSNTGELFF.

This chain uses TRBV11-2 with TRBJ2-7, with 10 bases aligning to TRBD2. The germline V gene has CDR1 SGHAT and CDR2 FQNNGV. The CDR3 is 15 amino acids. With 5 bases clipped from V and 3 bases from J, the junction kept 7 bases outside the gene matches. CDR3 nucleotide sequence: TGTGCCAGCAGCCTCAGCCCTAGCGGGAGCTACGAGCAGTACTTC. Encoded protein: CASSLSPSGSYEQYF.

This clone came up a few times. This chain connects TRBV6-5 to TRBJ1-1, with 8 positions matching TRBD1. Germline assignment: CDR1 MNHEY and CDR2 SVGAGI. The CDR3 runs 14 residues. J was trimmed by 0 bases and V by 4 bases; bases with no gene match: 1. The CDR3 nucleotides read TGTGCCAGCAGTTTACAGGGGGTGAACACTGAAGCTTTCTTT. Translated, it gives CASSLQGVNTEAFF.